These T cell receptor beta chains were read from a single sample in a study of shared clonotypes between healthy human individuals. The assay was immunoSEQ multiplex PCR, and TCRdb's table has in-frame clones only and misses some. The table shows roughly 1,100,000 clones, with approximately 70% occurring only once. The sequenced material came from memory CD4+ T cells sorted from blood. The receptor source for this set is a man aged 18 to 29 in good health. Both conserved end residues are part of each CDR3.

J: TRBJ2-7
length: 12
V: TRBV7-2
CDR3: CASSLPPTEQYF

J: TRBJ2-2
length: 15
V: TRBV5-1
CDR3: CASSLEMGGAGELFF

J: TRBJ1-3
length: 14
V: TRBV30
CDR3: CAWSEWGYGNTIYF

J: TRBJ1-2
length: 15
V: TRBV4-1
CDR3: CASRRTGPEDYGYTF

J: TRBJ2-5
length: 15
V: TRBV5-4
CDR3: CASSHLLAGTETQYF

J: TRBJ2-5
length: 13
V: TRBV7-7
CDR3: CASSLEGGGTQYF

J: TRBJ1-1
length: 14
V: TRBV5-6
CDR3: CASSLGRVNTEAFF

J: TRBJ1-1
length: 12
V: TRBV10-3
CDR3: CAISAINTEAFF

J: TRBJ2-2
length: 12
V: TRBV10-1
CDR3: CASRSGTGELFF

J: TRBJ2-7
length: 13
V: TRBV7-6
CDR3: CASSPRGTYEQYF

J: TRBJ2-6
length: 18
V: TRBV5-1
CDR3: CASRALGTGEAGANVLTF

J: TRBJ2-7
length: 13
V: TRBV5-1
CDR3: CASSLKVHYEQYF

J: TRBJ2-5
length: 13
V: TRBV7-9
CDR3: CASSLEQQETQYF

J: TRBJ2-2
length: 14
V: TRBV29-1
CDR3: CSAQQGAQPGELFF

J: TRBJ2-3
length: 16
V: TRBV5-6
CDR3: CASSYGSRDRADTQYF

J: TRBJ1-2
length: 16
V: TRBV7-2
CDR3: CASSSPRQGANYGYTF

J: TRBJ1-2
length: 13
V: TRBV10-3
CDR3: CAISEGEAYGYTF

J: TRBJ2-2
length: 17
V: TRBV5-1
CDR3: CASSLTSGRANTGELFF

J: TRBJ1-6
length: 13
V: TRBV11-2
CDR3: CASSPIPNSPLHF

J: TRBJ2-3
length: 15
V: TRBV12-5
CDR3: CASGQGGFPTDTQYF

J: TRBJ2-7
length: 15
V: TRBV19
CDR3: CASSIAGTGLYEQYF

J: TRBJ2-7
length: 15
V: TRBV10-3
CDR3: CAISESGTPTYEQYF

J: TRBJ2-7
length: 14
V: TRBV10-3
CDR3: CAISEDRGQNEQYF

J: TRBJ2-7
length: 15
V: TRBV18
CDR3: CASSPLAGARYEQYF

J: TRBJ1-3
length: 14
V: TRBV19
CDR3: CASSSDSRSNTIYF

J: TRBJ1-2
length: 13
V: TRBV5-6
CDR3: CASSPGQPYGYTF

J: TRBJ1-1
length: 11
V: TRBV5-8
CDR3: CASSLNSEAFF

J: TRBJ1-1
length: 13
V: TRBV27
CDR3: CASSLYRGTEAFF

J: TRBJ2-1
length: 16
V: TRBV4-3
CDR3: CASSRIGGKSYNEQFF

J: TRBJ1-1
length: 15
V: TRBV5-4
CDR3: CASSSQRTGTTEAFF

J: TRBJ2-1
length: 15
V: TRBV9
CDR3: CASSSRDRIHNEQFF

J: TRBJ1-3
length: 15
V: TRBV4-2
CDR3: CASSQDLTVGNTIYF

J: TRBJ1-4
length: 13
V: TRBV15
CDR3: CATSRGSQEKLFF

J: TRBJ2-3
length: 16
V: TRBV6-4
CDR3: CASSETSGSRSDTQYF

J: TRBJ2-1
length: 15
V: TRBV7-2
CDR3: CASSPGWVSYNEQFF

J: TRBJ1-3
length: 15
V: TRBV5-1
CDR3: CASSLGRGSGNTIYF

J: TRBJ1-2
length: 13
V: TRBV19
CDR3: CASSPDGPYGYTF

J: TRBJ2-2
length: 14
V: TRBV30
CDR3: CAWRKNRGTGELFF

J: TRBJ2-3
length: 14
V: TRBV4-3
CDR3: CASSQIVHTDTQYF

J: TRBJ2-5
length: 12
V: TRBV11-2
CDR3: CASGPGLETQYF

J: TRBJ1-1
length: 15
V: TRBV28
CDR3: CASSSQGKGSTEAFF

J: TRBJ2-3
length: 14
V: TRBV19
CDR3: CASRDKISTDTQYF

J: TRBJ2-7
length: 13
V: TRBV12-5
CDR3: CASGGEKGDEQYF

J: TRBJ1-3
length: 14
V: TRBV2
CDR3: CASSPNVLGNTIYF

J: TRBJ2-7
length: 15
V: TRBV6-5
CDR3: CASSYSRQSSYEQYF

J: TRBJ2-3
length: 19
V: TRBV18
CDR3: CASSSSRTSGSVGGDTQYF

J: TRBJ2-1
length: 15
V: TRBV14
CDR3: CASSQLAGGPGEQFF

J: TRBJ2-7
length: 14
V: TRBV18
CDR3: CASSLDRSSSEQYF

J: TRBJ2-1
length: 15
V: TRBV30
CDR3: CAWSGTSGILNEQFF

J: TRBJ2-3
length: 15
V: TRBV7-9
CDR3: CASSLAYGSTDTQYF

J: TRBJ2-7
length: 14
V: TRBV27
CDR3: CASIRLAATYEQYF

J: TRBJ1-2
length: 14
V: TRBV7-9
CDR3: CASNLPGVNYGYTF

J: TRBJ1-2
length: 14
V: TRBV29-1
CDR3: CSVSPGQGLAGYTF

J: TRBJ2-3
length: 13
V: TRBV19
CDR3: CASGPTYTDTQYF

J: TRBJ2-5
length: 16
V: TRBV11-2
CDR3: CASSLIIRGPRQTQYF

J: TRBJ2-1
length: 14
V: TRBV10-3
CDR3: CAISQGVTYNEQFF

J: TRBJ1-1
length: 12
V: TRBV6-6
CDR3: CASRTGDTEAFF

J: TRBJ1-3
length: 15
V: TRBV5-1
CDR3: CASSLEGGRGNTIYF

J: TRBJ2-1
length: 16
V: TRBV10-3
CDR3: CAISEPAGGPRNEQFF

J: TRBJ2-1
length: 17
V: TRBV5-1
CDR3: CASSFQGGTSSLNEQFF